A single sample is the source of the 6 T cell receptor beta chains below, sequenced in a study of blood T cell repertoires in COVID-19. The table came from immunoSEQ multiplex PCR; TCRdb's copy has only in-frame clones and leaves some out. The table lists roughly 320,000 clones, more than 90% of them singletons. Sequenced: PBMCs or T cells enriched from blood (not recorded which). Receptor source: a young woman who had been exposed to COVID-19.

The V call is TRBV7-6, the J call TRBJ1-1; D is undetermined. The CDR3 totals 14 residues. V lost 7 bases and J lost 6, with 18 bases in between. Germline CDR1 is SGHVS and CDR2 is FNYEAQ. The CDR3 protein is CASINLAGKPEAFF. In DNA form, the CDR3 reads TGTGCCAGCATCAACCTGGCGGGGAAACCTGAAGCTTTCTTT.

The rearrangement links TRBV9 to TRBJ1-2, with D perhaps matching TRBD1 (5 bases). V was pared by 3 bases and J by 8 bases, with 29 bases between. Germline values: CDR1 SGDLS, CDR2 YYNGEE. This CDR3 has 18 residues. Written as DNA, the CDR3 is TGTGCCAGCAGCGAGTGGGGGGACTCTAGATATACAGTTGAAGGCTACACCTTC. Its translation: CASSEWGDSRYTVEGYTF.

This chain links TRBV2 with TRBJ2-3; the D is unclear. The V and J ends lost 6 bases and 5 bases respectively, with 18 bases between them. The germline V gene has CDR1 SNHLY and CDR2 FYNNEI. There are 15 residues in the CDR3. The CDR3 DNA reads TGTGCCAGCAGCCTGGTATCAAGCAATGGAGATACGCAGTATTTT. Translating it yields CASSLVSSNGDTQYF. Complete variable domain (other parts from reference TRBV2 and TRBJ2-3): EPEVTQTPSHQVTQMGQEVILRCVPISNHLYFYWYRQILGQKVEFLVSFYNNEISEKSEIFDDQFSVERPDGSNFTLKIRSTKLEDSAMYFCASSLVSSNGDTQYFGPGTRLTVL.

The V gene is TRBV29-1, the J gene TRBJ1-1, with no clear D. The germline V gene has CDR1 SQVTM and CDR2 ANQGSEA. CDR3 length: 15 amino acids. The V end lost 2 bases, the J end lost 0 bases, and 13 bases lay between the germline ends. The CDR3 DNA sequence: TGCAGCGTTGAATCCGAGGGAGCTTTGAACACTGAAGCTTTCTTT. Its protein is CSVESEGALNTEAFF.

The chain has TRBV6-4 and TRBJ1-2, with 9 bases that match TRBD1. The CDR3 is 16 amino acids. The germline gives CDR1 MRHNA, CDR2 SNTAGT. After removal of 3 bases from V and 5 bases from J, the junction contained 10 bases not matched to a gene. CDR3 in amino acids: CASSDLPRDRAYGYTF. The CDR3 coding sequence is TGTGCCAGCAGTGATTTGCCCCGGGACAGGGCGTATGGCTACACCTTC.

This clone was detected only once. The chain recombines TRBV5-4 with TRBJ1-6, with no clear D. Deletions cut 5 bases from V and 5 bases from J, with 5 bases between. Germline CDR1 SGHNT, CDR2 YYREEE (reference sequence). This CDR3 spans 12 amino acids. CDR3 residues: CASRTDNSPLHF. The CDR3 region has the DNA TGTGCCAGCAGAACGGATAATTCACCCCTCCACTTT.